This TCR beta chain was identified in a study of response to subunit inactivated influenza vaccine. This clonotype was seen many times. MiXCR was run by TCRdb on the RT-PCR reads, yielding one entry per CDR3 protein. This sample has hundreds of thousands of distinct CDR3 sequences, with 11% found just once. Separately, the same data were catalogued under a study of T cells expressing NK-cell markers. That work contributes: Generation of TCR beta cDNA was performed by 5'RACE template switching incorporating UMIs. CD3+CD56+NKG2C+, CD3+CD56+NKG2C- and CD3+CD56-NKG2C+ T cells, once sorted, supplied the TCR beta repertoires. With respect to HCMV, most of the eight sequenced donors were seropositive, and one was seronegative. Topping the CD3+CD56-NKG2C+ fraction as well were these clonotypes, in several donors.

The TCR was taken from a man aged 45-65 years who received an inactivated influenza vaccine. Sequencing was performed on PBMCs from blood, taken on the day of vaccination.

CDR3 region: CASSYALARTYEQYF. CDR3 in DNA: TGTGCCAGCAGTTACGCCCTAGCGCGTACCTACGAGCAGTACTTC. The chain is built from TRBV6-2 or TRBV6-3 and TRBJ2-7; the D gene is possibly TRBD2 (6 bases). The CDR3 extends over 15 amino acids. Germline loops: CDR1 MNHEY, CDR2 SVGEGT. V lost 2 bases and J 2 bases, leaving 13 bases between the germline ends.